The 31 T cell receptor beta chains reported below all come from one sample, sequenced in a study of CD8+ T cells in alopecia areata. Treatment meaning: oral pan-JAK inhibitor, 5-10 mg twice daily. Extracted from the samples, RNA was reverse transcribed into cDNA to serve as the sequencing template. The assay was immunoSEQ multiplex PCR, and TCRdb's table has in-frame clones only and misses some. This table has approximately 280,000 clones, 58% appearing once. The sequences come from CD4+ T cells sorted from blood, collected at week 24, from a patient treated with tofacitinib. These receptors were obtained from a human donor with alopecia areata.

This clone was observed a handful of times. The V and J genes are TRBV28 and TRBJ1-2, with a weak D call TRBD1 (6 bases). The V end was cut by 2 bases, the J end by 4 bases, with 14 bases between. This CDR3 region has 15 residues. The germline V gene has CDR1 MDHEN and CDR2 SYDVKM. The CDR3 loop is CASSLASQGTYGYTF. DNA of the CDR3: TGTGCCAGCAGTTTAGCGTCCCAGGGGACCTATGGCTACACCTTC.

V and J are TRBV6-5 and TRBJ1-1; D gene uncertain. The CDR3 contains 14 residues. Per the germline V gene, CDR1 is MNHEY and CDR2 is SVGAGI. V lost 6 bases and J 0 bases, leaving 11 bases between the germline ends. The CDR3, as DNA: TGTGCCAGCAGGATAGGACGCATGAACACTGAAGCTTTCTTT. Translation gives CASRIGRMNTEAFF.

The CDR3 sequence: CAIRTAATDTQYF. The CDR3 nucleotides read TGTGCCATCCGAACAGCTGCTACAGATACGCAGTATTTT. This chain uses TRBV10-3 with TRBJ2-3; D unclear. V lost 8 bases and J lost 3, with 12 bases in between. CDR3 length equals 13 residues. The germline gives CDR1 ENHRY, CDR2 SYGVKD.

The V gene is TRBV4-3, the J gene TRBJ2-2, with D perhaps TRBD1 or TRBD2 (6 bases each). Trimming stripped 5 bases from V and 3 bases from J, with 10 bases between. This CDR3 comprises 14 residues. Germline V CDR1 and CDR2: LGHNA, YSLEER. The CDR3 nucleotides are TGCGCCAGCAGCGGAAGGGGGGACACCGGGGAGCTGTTTTTT. It yields the protein CASSGRGDTGELFF.

This clone came up a few times. V is TRBV7-9 and J is TRBJ1-2; D call uncertain. Germline V gives CDR1 SEHNR, CDR2 FQNEAQ (reference sequence). V was clipped by 3 bases and J by 3 bases, with 11 bases between them. There are 14 residues in the CDR3. The CDR3: CASSFVLGDYGYTF. CDR3 sequence (DNA): TGTGCCAGCAGCTTCGTCCTCGGAGACTATGGCTACACCTTC.

The V call is TRBV11-2, the J call TRBJ1-6; D is ambiguous. Trimming took off 4 bases at V and 9 bases at J, with 7 bases between the two ends. The CDR3 contains 12 residues. From germline, CDR1 is SGHAT and CDR2 FQNNGV. CDR3 region: CASSSRGSPLHF. The CDR3 coding sequence is TGTGCCAGCAGCTCCCGGGGTTCACCCCTCCACTTT.

V and J are TRBV6-5 and TRBJ2-1; D might be TRBD1 (5 bases). Germline assignment: CDR1 MNHEY and CDR2 SVGAGI. Trimming stripped 6 bases from V and 3 bases from J, with 12 bases between. The CDR3 extends over 14 amino acids. CDR3 protein: CASRDTLIYNEQFF. In DNA form, the CDR3 reads TGTGCCAGCAGGGACACCTTGATCTACAATGAGCAGTTCTTC.

The chain has TRBV6-5 and TRBJ2-4, with D tentatively TRBD2 (5 bases). The CDR3 has 16 residues. The V end was cut by 0 bases, the J end by 3 bases, with 12 bases between. CDR1 and CDR2 from the germline V gene are MNHEY and SVGAGI. CDR3 residues: CASSYSGRGGKNIQYF. CDR3 nucleotides: TGTGCCAGCAGTTACTCAGGCCGGGGTGGCAAAAACATTCAGTACTTC.

The chain employs TRBV5-6 and TRBJ1-5; tentative D call: TRBD1 (5 bases). Trimming took off 1 base at V and 5 bases at J, with 13 bases between the two ends. CDR1 and CDR2 from the germline V gene are SGHDT and YYEEEE. The CDR3 contains 15 residues. CDR3 bases: TGTGCCAGCAGCTTGTCGCCCCAGGGAGATCAGCCCCAGCATTTT. Translation gives CASSLSPQGDQPQHF.

The chain recombines TRBV30 with TRBJ1-6; no reliable D call. The CDR3 extends over 13 amino acids. The V end lost 1 base, the J end lost 8 bases, and 9 bases lay between the germline ends. CDR1 is GTSNPN, CDR2 SVGIG, per germline (reference sequence). DNA of the CDR3: TGTGCCTGGAGTGAGAGGCTAGATTCACCCCTCCACTTT. Translated: CAWSERLDSPLHF.

The chain joins TRBV6-5 to TRBJ1-1; 7 nucleotides align to TRBD1. This CDR3 contains 15 residues. The germline V gene has CDR1 MNHEY and CDR2 SVGAGI. After removal of 7 bases from V and 2 bases from J, the junction contained 10 bases not matched to a gene. CDR3 DNA: TGTGCCAGCAACAAACTGGGACAGTCAAACACTGAAGCTTTCTTT. It specifies CASNKLGQSNTEAFF.

CDR3 nucleotide sequence: TGCGCCAGCAGCCTCCAGCCCTATGAAGTGCCCCAGCATTTT. This translates into CASSLQPYEVPQHF. The rearrangement uses TRBV4-1 and TRBJ1-5; D call uncertain. The germline V gene has CDR1 MGHRA and CDR2 YSYEKL. V gave up 4 bases and J gave up 9 bases, with 16 bases separating them. The CDR3 is 14 amino acids.

A few counts support this clone. The chain recombines TRBV5-1 with TRBJ1-3; D gene unclear. The CDR3 is 12 residues long. Germline CDR1 reads SGHRS; CDR2 reads YFSETQ. Trimming removed 4 bases at V and 3 bases at J, with 5 bases between. Written as DNA, the CDR3 is TGCGCCAGCAGCGTTGATGGAAACACCATATATTTT. Protein: CASSVDGNTIYF.

This clone was seen more than once but under ten times. The chain has TRBV7-2 and TRBJ1-1, with D uncertain. Germline V gene data show CDR1 as SGHTA and CDR2 as FQGNSA. This CDR3 comprises 13 residues. Trimming cost V 6 bases and J 1 base, with 9 bases left between them. This CDR3 reads CASSSGANTEAFF. The CDR3 DNA reads as TGTGCCAGCAGTTCAGGAGCGAACACTGAAGCTTTCTTT.

The table lists this clone with many counts. The chain recombines TRBV28 with TRBJ2-7, with 14 bases that match TRBD2. After removal of 6 bases from V and 0 bases from J, the junction contained 7 bases not matched to a gene. This CDR3 comprises 17 residues. In germline, CDR1 is MDHEN, CDR2 SYDVKM. CDR3 sequence (DNA): TGTGCCAGCAGGCCCGGACTAGCGGGGGGATACTCCTACGAGCAGTACTTC. It is translated as CASRPGLAGGYSYEQYF.

This clone turned up a few times. This sequence joins TRBV15 and TRBJ1-4; D is uncertain. Germline V CDR1 and CDR2: LNHNV, YYDKDF (reference sequence). Trimming cost V 3 bases and J 5 bases, with 13 bases left between them. The CDR3 length is 15 residues. CDR3 loop: CATSRVRFANEKLFF. The DNA for the CDR3 is TGTGCCACCAGCAGGGTCAGGTTCGCGAATGAAAAACTGTTTTTT.

This clone was seen more than once but under ten times. The V gene is TRBV7-9, the J gene TRBJ2-5; D call uncertain. V lost 5 bases, J lost 3 bases, and 7 bases lay in between. Per germline, CDR1 SEHNR and CDR2 FQNEAQ (reference sequence). The CDR3 loop spans 12 amino acids. The DNA for the CDR3 is TGTGCCAGCAGCCGATTTGAAGAGACCCAGTACTTC. It encodes CASSRFEETQYF.

The chain couples TRBV30 to TRBJ1-1; 8 positions agree with TRBD1. The CDR3 runs 15 residues. CDR1 and CDR2 from the germline V gene are GTSNPN and SVGIG (reference sequence). The V and J ends lost 1 base and 4 bases, in that order; junction bases with no gene match: 8. CDR3 sequence: CAWSGTGSLGTEAFF. The CDR3 DNA reads TGTGCCTGGAGTGGGACAGGGAGTTTGGGCACTGAAGCTTTCTTT.

This clone has just a few counts. The chain combines TRBV5-5 with TRBJ1-4; D not resolved. The V end was cut by 0 bases, the J end by 13 bases, with 22 bases between. The germline V gene encodes CDR1 SGHKS and CDR2 YYEKEE (reference sequence). The CDR3 has 16 amino acids. CDR3 in amino acids: CASSLDYGGDSRRLFF. CDR3 sequence (DNA): TGTGCCAGCAGCTTGGATTATGGCGGCGATTCGAGGAGACTGTTTTTT. Using reference TRBV5-5 and TRBJ1-4 for the parts outside the CDR3, the full variable domain is DAGVTQSPTHLIKTRGQQVTLRCSPISGHKSVSWYQQVLGQGPQFIFQYYEKEERGRGNFPDRFSARQFPNYSSELNVNALLLGDSALYLCASSLDYGGDSRRLFFGSGTQLSVL.

V is TRBV15 and J is TRBJ2-1, with 8 positions matching TRBD2. Germline V lookup: CDR1 LNHNV, CDR2 YYDKDF (reference sequence). V lost 1 base, J lost 6 bases, and 2 bases stayed unmatched. The CDR3 totals 14 residues. The CDR3 DNA sequence: TGTGCCACCAGCAGAGGAGGGACTAGCAATGAGCAGTTCTTC. Its translation is CATSRGGTSNEQFF.

The chain carries TRBV4-1 and TRBJ2-7; D tentatively fits TRBD1 or TRBD2 (5 bases each). The V end lost 5 bases, the J end lost 1 base, and 15 bases lay between the germline ends. CDR1 and CDR2 from the germline V gene are MGHRA and YSYEKL. CDR3 length equals 15 residues. CDR3 bases: TGCGCCAGCAGCGGTACGGGGCGCGAATCCTACGAGCAGTACTTC. It yields the protein CASSGTGRESYEQYF.

The DNA of the CDR3 is TGTGCCTGGAGCAGAGCCGGGACAGGGGCGATTTATGGCTACACCTTC. It is translated as CAWSRAGTGAIYGYTF. The chain links TRBV30 to TRBJ1-2; the match to TRBD1 covers 10 bases. Trimming at V came to 3 bases and at J to 5 bases, leaving 12 bases not matched to a gene. Per germline, CDR1 GTSNPN and CDR2 SVGIG (reference sequence). This CDR3 is built from 16 residues.

As for this clone: This sample includes further DNA sequences coding for the same CDR3. The genes are TRBV7-9 and TRBJ2-3; D possibly corresponds to TRBD1 (5 bases). The CDR3 covers 12 residues. Trimming cost V 5 bases and J 6 bases, with 9 bases left between them. Germline V gene sequence: CDR1 SEHNR, CDR2 FQNEAQ (reference sequence). CDR3 loop: CASSPSGDTQYF. CDR3 nucleotides: TGTGCCAGCAGCCCCTCAGGGGATACGCAGTATTTT.

The chain uses TRBV15 and TRBJ1-4; the D is unclear. V lost 0 bases, J lost 0 bases, and 8 bases lay in between. CDR1 and CDR2 (germline): LNHNV, YYDKDF (reference sequence). The CDR3 extends over 16 amino acids. CDR3 loop: CATSRDQPATNEKLFF. The DNA of the CDR3 is TGTGCCACCAGCAGAGATCAACCGGCAACTAATGAAAAACTGTTTTTT. The full variable domain, rest sourced from reference TRBV15 and TRBJ1-4, is DAMVIQNPRYQVTQFGKPVTLSCSQTLNHNVMYWYQQKSSQAPKLLFHYYDKDFNNEADTPDNFQSRRPNTSFCFLDIRSPGLGDTAMYLCATSRDQPATNEKLFFGSGTQLSVL.

This clone was recorded a few times. This chain connects TRBV6-1 to TRBJ1-1; 9 bases fit TRBD1. The CDR3 contains 15 residues. The ends lost 6 bases at V and 5 bases at J; junction bases unmatched: 10. CDR1 and CDR2 from the germline V gene are MNHNS and SASEGT. CDR3 bases: TGTGCCAGCAGGGGTACCCGGGACAGGGCAACTGAAGCTTTCTTT. Amino acid sequence: CASRGTRDRATEAFF.

The chain employs TRBV29-1 and TRBJ2-1, with 12 bases fitting TRBD2. Germline V CDR1 and CDR2: SQVTM, ANQGSEA. The CDR3 covers 16 residues. The V and J ends lost 6 bases and 0 bases, in that order; junction bases with no gene match: 6. CDR3 protein: CSVPGLAGSSYNEQFF. The CDR3 DNA reads as TGCAGCGTACCCGGACTAGCGGGGAGCTCCTACAATGAGCAGTTCTTC.

This clone has a single count. The chain couples TRBV5-4 to TRBJ1-1; 10 bases fit TRBD1. V was clipped by 2 bases and J by 6 bases; unmatched bases: 7. This CDR3 has 15 amino acids. Germline V gene lookup returns CDR1 SGHNT and CDR2 YYREEE (reference sequence). This CDR3 reads CASSFPGTGEPEAFF. As DNA, the CDR3 is TGTGCCAGCAGCTTTCCCGGGACAGGGGAGCCTGAAGCTTTCTTT.

The chain carries TRBV20-1 and TRBJ1-5; D is undetermined. Trimming left V 3 bases short and J 11 bases short, with 11 bases between. The CDR3 sequence is 11 residues long. Germline CDR1 reads DFQATT; CDR2 reads SNEGSKA (reference sequence). The CDR3 sequence: CSASGQQAQHF. CDR3 in DNA: TGCAGTGCTAGCGGGCAGCAGGCCCAGCATTTT.

This clone was observed a few times. V and J are TRBV5-6 and TRBJ2-5; D is unresolved. Germline V gene lookup returns CDR1 SGHDT and CDR2 YYEEEE. Trimming pared 4 bases from V and 2 bases from J, leaving 12 bases between. CDR3 size: 14 residues. The CDR3 DNA is TGTGCCAGCAGCCATCGGGCAGGTCAAGAGACCCAGTACTTC. Translated: CASSHRAGQETQYF. Variable domain in full (rest from reference TRBV5-6 and TRBJ2-5): DAGVTQSPTHLIKTRGQQVTLRCSPKSGHDTVSWYQQALGQGPQFIFQYYEEEERQRGNFPDRFSGHQFPNYSSELNVNALLLGDSALYLCASSHRAGQETQYFGPGTRLLVL.

This clone was counted between two and nine times. Written as DNA, the CDR3 is TGTGCCAGCAGCCTAATGCGACAGGGGACGGAGCAGTACTTC. This translates into CASSLMRQGTEQYF. The chain uses TRBV11-2 and TRBJ2-7, with 8 bases fitting TRBD1. The germline gives CDR1 SGHAT, CDR2 FQNNGV. J was trimmed by 7 bases and V by 5 bases; bases with no gene match: 10. The CDR3 has 14 amino acids.

The CDR3 protein is CSITDNVGTEAFF. Here the CDR3 DNA reads TGCAGCATTACGGACAATGTGGGCACTGAAGCTTTCTTT. This sequence joins TRBV29-1 and TRBJ1-1; the D gene is possibly TRBD1 (5 bases). V was trimmed by 8 bases and J by 4 bases, leaving 17 bases between them. The CDR3 is made up of 13 amino acids. In germline, CDR1 is SQVTM, CDR2 ANQGSEA.